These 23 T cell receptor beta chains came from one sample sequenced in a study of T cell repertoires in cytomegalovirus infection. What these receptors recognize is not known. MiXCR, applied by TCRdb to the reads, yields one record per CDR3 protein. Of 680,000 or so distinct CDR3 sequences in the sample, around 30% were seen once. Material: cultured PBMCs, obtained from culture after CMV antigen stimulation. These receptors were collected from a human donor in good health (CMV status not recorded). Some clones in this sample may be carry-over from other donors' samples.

In DNA form, the CDR3 reads TGTGCCAGCAGCTCACCGGGACTAGCAGCTGAGCAGTTCTTC. This encodes CASSSPGLAAEQFF. The chain combines TRBV7-2 with TRBJ2-1; the match to TRBD2 covers 9 bases. Germline V CDR1 and CDR2: SGHTA, FQGNSA. The CDR3 sequence is 14 residues long. V was clipped by 4 bases and J by 9 bases; unmatched bases: 7.

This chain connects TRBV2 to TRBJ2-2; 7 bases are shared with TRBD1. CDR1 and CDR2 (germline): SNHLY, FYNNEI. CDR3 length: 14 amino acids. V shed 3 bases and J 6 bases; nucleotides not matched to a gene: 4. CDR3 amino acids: CASSDPDRAGELFF. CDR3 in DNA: TGTGCCAGCAGTGACCCCGACAGGGCCGGGGAGCTGTTTTTT.

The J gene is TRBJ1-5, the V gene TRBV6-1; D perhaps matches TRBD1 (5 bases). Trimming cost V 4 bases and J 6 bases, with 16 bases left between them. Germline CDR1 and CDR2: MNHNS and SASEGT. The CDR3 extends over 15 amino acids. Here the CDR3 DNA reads TGTGCCAGCAGTGGAGTCGGGGGGGTTTTTCAGCCCCAGCATTTT. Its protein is CASSGVGGVFQPQHF.

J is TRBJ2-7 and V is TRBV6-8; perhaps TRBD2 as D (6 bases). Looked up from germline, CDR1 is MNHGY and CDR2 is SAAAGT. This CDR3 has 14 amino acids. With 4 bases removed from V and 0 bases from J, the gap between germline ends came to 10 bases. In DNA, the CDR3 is TGTGCCAGCAGTTGGGACTCTAGCTCCTACGAGCAGTACTTC. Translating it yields CASSWDSSSYEQYF.

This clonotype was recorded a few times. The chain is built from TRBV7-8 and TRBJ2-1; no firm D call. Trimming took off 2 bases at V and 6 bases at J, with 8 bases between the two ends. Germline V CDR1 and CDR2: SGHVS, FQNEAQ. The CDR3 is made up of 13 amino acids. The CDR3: CASSLLGANEQFF. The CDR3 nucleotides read TGTGCCAGCAGCTTACTGGGTGCCAATGAGCAGTTCTTC.

The CDR3 spells CASSYGDGTEAFF. The CDR3 nucleotides are TGTGCCAGCAGCTACGGGGACGGCACTGAAGCTTTCTTT. The chain combines TRBV7-2 with TRBJ1-1, with D tentatively TRBD1 (5 bases). Trimming pared 4 bases from V and 4 bases from J, leaving 10 bases between. The CDR3 consists of 13 residues. Germline CDR1 reads SGHTA; CDR2 reads FQGNSA.

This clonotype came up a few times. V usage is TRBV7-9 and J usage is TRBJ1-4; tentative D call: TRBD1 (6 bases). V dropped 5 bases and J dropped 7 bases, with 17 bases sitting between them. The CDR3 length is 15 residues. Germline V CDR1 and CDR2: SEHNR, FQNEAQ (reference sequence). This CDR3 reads CASSAGQSGSEKLFF. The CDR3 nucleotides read TGTGCCAGCAGCGCCGGACAGTCTGGGAGTGAAAAACTGTTTTTT. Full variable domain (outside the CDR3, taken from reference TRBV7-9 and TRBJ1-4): DTGVSQNPRHKITKRGQNVTFRCDPISEHNRLYWYRQTLGQGPEFLTYFQNEAQLEKSRLLSDRFSAERPKGSFSTLEIQRTEQGDSAMYLCASSAGQSGSEKLFFGSGTQLSVL.

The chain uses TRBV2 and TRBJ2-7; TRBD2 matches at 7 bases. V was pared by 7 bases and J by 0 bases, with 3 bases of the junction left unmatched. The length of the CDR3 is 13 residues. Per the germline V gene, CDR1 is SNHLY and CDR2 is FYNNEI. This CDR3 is CASTRTSSYEQYF. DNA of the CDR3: TGTGCCAGCACCCGGACTAGCTCCTACGAGCAGTACTTC.

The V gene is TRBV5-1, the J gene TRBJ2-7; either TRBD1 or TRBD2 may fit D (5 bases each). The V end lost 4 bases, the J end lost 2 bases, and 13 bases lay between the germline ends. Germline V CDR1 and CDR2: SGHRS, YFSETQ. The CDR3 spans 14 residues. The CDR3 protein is CASSDPGTTYEQYF. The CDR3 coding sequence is TGCGCCAGCAGCGATCCGGGGACGACCTACGAGCAGTACTTC.

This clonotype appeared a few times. CDR3 sequence reads: CASSYIQGGEQFF. CDR3 bases: TGTGCCAGCAGTTACATCCAGGGAGGTGAGCAGTTCTTC. V and J are TRBV6-6 and TRBJ2-1, with D perhaps matching TRBD2 (6 bases). Germline CDR1 is MNHNY and CDR2 is SVGAGI (reference sequence). This CDR3 is built from 13 residues. V was pared by 2 bases and J by 9 bases, with 11 bases between.

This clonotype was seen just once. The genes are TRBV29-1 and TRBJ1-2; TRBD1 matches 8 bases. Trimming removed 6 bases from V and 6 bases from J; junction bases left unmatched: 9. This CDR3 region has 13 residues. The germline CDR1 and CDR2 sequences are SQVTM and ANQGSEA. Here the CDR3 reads CSVPDRGVDGYTF. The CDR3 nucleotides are TGCAGCGTGCCTGACAGGGGTGTTGATGGCTACACCTTC.

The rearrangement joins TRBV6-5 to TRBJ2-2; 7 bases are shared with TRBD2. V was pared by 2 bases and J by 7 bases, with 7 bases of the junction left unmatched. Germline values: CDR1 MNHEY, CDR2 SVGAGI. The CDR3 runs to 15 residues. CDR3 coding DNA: TGTGCCAGCAGTTACACAAGGAGCGGGGTCGGGGAGCTGTTTTTT. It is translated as CASSYTRSGVGELFF.

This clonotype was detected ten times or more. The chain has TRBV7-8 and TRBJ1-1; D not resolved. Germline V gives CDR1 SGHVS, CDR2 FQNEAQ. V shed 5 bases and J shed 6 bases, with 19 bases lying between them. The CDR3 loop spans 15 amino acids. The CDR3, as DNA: TGTGCCAGCAGCCCGTCGCTGCTGGGTAGCTCTGAAGCTTTCTTT. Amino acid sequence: CASSPSLLGSSEAFF.

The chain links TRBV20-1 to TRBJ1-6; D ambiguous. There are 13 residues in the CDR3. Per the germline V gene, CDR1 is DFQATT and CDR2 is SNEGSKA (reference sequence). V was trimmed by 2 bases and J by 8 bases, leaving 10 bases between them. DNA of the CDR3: TGCAGTGCTAGAAGATTCTGGGATTCACCCCTCCACTTT. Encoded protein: CSARRFWDSPLHF.

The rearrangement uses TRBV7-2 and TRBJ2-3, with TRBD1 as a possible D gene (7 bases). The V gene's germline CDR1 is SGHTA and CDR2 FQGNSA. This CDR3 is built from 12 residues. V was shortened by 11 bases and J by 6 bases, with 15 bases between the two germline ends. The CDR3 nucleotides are TGTGCCGGGGGGACAGTTGAGGATACGCAGTATTTT. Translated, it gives CAGGTVEDTQYF.

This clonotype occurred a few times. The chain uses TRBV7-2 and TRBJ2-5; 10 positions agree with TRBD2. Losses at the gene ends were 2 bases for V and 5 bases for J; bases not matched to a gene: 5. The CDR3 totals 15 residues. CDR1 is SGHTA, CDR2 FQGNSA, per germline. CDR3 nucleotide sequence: TGTGCCAGCAGCTTAAAGCGGGGGGGGTGGGAGACCCAGTACTTC. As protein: CASSLKRGGWETQYF.

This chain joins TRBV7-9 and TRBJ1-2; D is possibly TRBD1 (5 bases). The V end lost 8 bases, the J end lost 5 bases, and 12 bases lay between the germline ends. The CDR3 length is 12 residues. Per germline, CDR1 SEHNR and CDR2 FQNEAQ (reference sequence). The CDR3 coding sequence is TGTGCCAGCGAGTCAGGGTCTTATGGCTACACCTTC. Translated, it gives CASESGSYGYTF.

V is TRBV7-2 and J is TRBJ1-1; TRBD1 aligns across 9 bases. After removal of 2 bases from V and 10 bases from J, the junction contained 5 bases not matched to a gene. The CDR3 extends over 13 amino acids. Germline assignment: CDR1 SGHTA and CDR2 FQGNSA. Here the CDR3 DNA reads TGTGCCAGCAGCTTATTGGGACAGGGTACAGCTTTCTTT. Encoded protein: CASSLLGQGTAFF.

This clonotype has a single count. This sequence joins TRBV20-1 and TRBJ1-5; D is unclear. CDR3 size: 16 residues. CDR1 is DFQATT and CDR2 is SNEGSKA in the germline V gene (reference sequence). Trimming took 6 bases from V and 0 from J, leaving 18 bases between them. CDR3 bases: TGCAGTGCCGGGCAGGTGTCCTTCTATAGCAATCAGCCCCAGCATTTT. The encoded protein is CSAGQVSFYSNQPQHF.

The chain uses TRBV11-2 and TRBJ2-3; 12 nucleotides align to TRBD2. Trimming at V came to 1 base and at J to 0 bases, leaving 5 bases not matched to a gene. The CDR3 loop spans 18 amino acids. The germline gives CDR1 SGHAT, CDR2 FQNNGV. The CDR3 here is CASSLGLAGEKSTDTQYF. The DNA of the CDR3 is TGTGCCAGCAGCTTAGGACTAGCGGGGGAGAAAAGCACAGATACGCAGTATTTT.

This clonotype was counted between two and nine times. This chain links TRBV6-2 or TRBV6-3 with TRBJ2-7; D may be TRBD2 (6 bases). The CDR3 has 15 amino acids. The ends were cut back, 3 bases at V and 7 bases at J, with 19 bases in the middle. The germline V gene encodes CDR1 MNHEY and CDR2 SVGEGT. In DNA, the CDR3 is TGTGCCAGCAGTTATCAGAGCGGAGGGGAGCGGGAGCAGTACTTC. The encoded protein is CASSYQSGGEREQYF.

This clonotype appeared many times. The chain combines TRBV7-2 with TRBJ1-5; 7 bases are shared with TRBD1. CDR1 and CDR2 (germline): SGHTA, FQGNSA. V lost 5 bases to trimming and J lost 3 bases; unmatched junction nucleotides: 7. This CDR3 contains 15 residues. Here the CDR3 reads CASSPRQGPNQPQHF. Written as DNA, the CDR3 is TGTGCCAGCAGCCCCCGACAGGGACCCAATCAGCCCCAGCATTTT.

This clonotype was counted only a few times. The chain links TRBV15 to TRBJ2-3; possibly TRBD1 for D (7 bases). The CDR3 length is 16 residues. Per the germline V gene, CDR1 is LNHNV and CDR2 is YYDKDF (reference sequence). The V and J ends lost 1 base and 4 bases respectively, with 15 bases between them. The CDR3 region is CATSRGGGGGSDTQYF. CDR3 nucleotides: TGTGCCACCAGCAGAGGTGGAGGGGGCGGGTCAGATACGCAGTATTTT.